This T cell receptor (beta chain) was profiled in a study of T cells in localized non-small cell lung cancer. This CDR3 contains 15 residues. Per germline, CDR1 SGHKS and CDR2 YYEKEE (reference sequence). V was clipped by 0 bases and J by 2 bases; unmatched bases: 1. Whole-study findings and limits: Clonality of T cells reached its maximum in uninvolved adjacent lung, surpassing tumor. A single tumor region was sequenced, leaving heterogeneity possible.

Measured with immunoSEQ multiplex PCR; TCRdb has only the in-frame clones, and not every one. The sample lists fewer than 45,000 clones; roughly 80% were seen once. As to this clone: The antigen is not known. A much bigger clone sits one base away, suggesting this may be a read error. Other DNA sequences in this specimen translate into the identical CDR3.

The chain joins TRBV5-5 to TRBJ1-5, with 8 bases that match TRBD1. The TCR originated in a male donor at least 60 years old with stage III squamous cell lung carcinoma. Material: peripheral blood, obtained before any cancer treatment. CDR3 loop: CASSLEQGGNQPQHF. The CDR3 bases are TGTGCCAGCAGCTTGGAACAGGGGGGCAATCAGCCCCAGCATTTT.